This T cell receptor (beta chain) was identified in a study of CD8+ T cells in alopecia areata. This clone was counted between two and nine times. Roughly 5 patients' sorted CD4+ cells yielded CD25+CD127- cells. Extracted RNA was reverse transcribed, and the resulting cDNA served as sequencing template. The data were produced by immunoSEQ multiplex PCR, yet TCRdb's version contains in-frame clones alone and is incomplete. The table records roughly 20,000 clones, approximately 59% of them present only once. V lost 8 bases and J lost 3, with 13 bases in between. The CDR3 runs 14 residues. In germline, CDR1 is MNHEY, CDR2 SVGAGI.

This chain connects TRBV6-5 to TRBJ2-2; the D call may be TRBD1 or TRBD2 (5 bases each). The clonotype comes from a human donor with alopecia areata. Sequenced input: CD4+ Tregs sorted from blood. The CDR3 here is CASCPGRYTGELFF. Here the CDR3 DNA reads TGTGCCAGCTGCCCGGGACGGTACACCGGGGAGCTGTTTTTT.